What follows describes a single T cell receptor beta chain. Its antigen is unidentified. Assay used: immunoSEQ multiplex PCR; TCRdb lists only in-frame clones, some missing. The repertoire holds some 87,000 clones, roughly 91% seen once, with around 1.6% in the top ten. These data originate in a study of OX40 agonist ivuxolimab in advanced cancers. Study conclusions and caveats: Low normalized T-cell clonal expansion was also seen in some nonresponders. On average, CD8+ T cells showed a greater number of expanded clones than CD4+.

The germline gives CDR1 SGDLS, CDR2 YYNGEE. V dropped 3 bases and J dropped 1 base, with 13 bases sitting between them. The CDR3 contains 16 residues. The V gene is TRBV9, the J gene TRBJ1-4; D is possibly TRBD1 (5 bases). The sequencing here drew on CD4+ or CD8+ T cells sorted from blood, taken in a trial of the OX40 agonist ivuxolimab. The source of this sequence is an adult with an advanced solid tumor such as melanoma, head and neck, liver or kidney cancer. CDR3 sequence (DNA): TGTGCCAGCAGCGGCCTAGTGGGGGGAACTAATGAAAAACTGTTTTTT. It encodes CASSGLVGGTNEKLFF.